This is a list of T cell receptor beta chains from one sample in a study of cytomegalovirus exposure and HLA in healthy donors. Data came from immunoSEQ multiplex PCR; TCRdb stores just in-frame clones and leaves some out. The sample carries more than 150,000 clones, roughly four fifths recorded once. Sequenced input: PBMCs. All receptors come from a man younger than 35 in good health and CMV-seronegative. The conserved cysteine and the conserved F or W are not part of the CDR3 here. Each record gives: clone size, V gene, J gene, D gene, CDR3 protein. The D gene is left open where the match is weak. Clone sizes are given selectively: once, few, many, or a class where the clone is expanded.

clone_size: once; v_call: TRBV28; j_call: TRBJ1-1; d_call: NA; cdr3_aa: ASSFVSNTEAF
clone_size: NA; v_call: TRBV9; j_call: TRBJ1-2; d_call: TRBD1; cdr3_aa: ASSAHRGSADYT
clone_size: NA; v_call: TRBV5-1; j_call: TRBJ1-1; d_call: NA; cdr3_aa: ASSFQGAVTEAF
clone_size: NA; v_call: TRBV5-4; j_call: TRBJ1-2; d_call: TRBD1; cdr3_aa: ASSLSGGYGYT
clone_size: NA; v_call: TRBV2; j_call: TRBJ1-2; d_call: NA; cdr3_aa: ASRTVWGADGYT
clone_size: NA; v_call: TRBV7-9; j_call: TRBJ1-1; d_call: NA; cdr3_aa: ASSLVRQMNTEAF
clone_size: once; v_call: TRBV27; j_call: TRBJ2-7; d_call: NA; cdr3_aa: ASAPLEGAREQY
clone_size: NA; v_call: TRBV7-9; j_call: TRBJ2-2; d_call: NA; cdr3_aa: ASSPLGGDRTGELF
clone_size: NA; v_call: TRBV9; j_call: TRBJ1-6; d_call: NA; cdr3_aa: ASIPRVKYNSPLH
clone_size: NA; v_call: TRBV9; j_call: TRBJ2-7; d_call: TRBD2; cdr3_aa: ASSGGGGWSSYEQY
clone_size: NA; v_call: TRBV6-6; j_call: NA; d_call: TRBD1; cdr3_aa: ASSYGGGQRVYEQY
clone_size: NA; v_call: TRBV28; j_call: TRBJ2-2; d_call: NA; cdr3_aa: ADVGANTGELF
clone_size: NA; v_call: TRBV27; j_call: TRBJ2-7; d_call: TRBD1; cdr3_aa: ASVLRGLGFNEQY
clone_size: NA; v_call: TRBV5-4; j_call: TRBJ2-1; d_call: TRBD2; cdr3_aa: ASSILAGGVVDEQF
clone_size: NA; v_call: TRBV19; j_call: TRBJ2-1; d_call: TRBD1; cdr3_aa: ASSGTGGTYNEQF
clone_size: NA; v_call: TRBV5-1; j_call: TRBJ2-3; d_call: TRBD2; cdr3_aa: ASSSFGLAGGSTDTQY
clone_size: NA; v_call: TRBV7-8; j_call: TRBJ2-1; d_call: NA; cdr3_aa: ASSLSRRGPGDLSYNEQF